The 29 T cell receptor beta chains reported below all come from one sample, sequenced in a study of T-cell memory formation after mild COVID-19. MiXCR, applied by TCRdb to the 5' RACE reads, yields one record per CDR3 protein. The sample carries roughly 510,000 distinct CDR3 sequences, around a sixth recorded once. Sequencing used PBMCs or a T cell subset sorted from them (not recorded which). These receptors all stem from an adult woman who had mild COVID-19 (a few samples of this study predate the infection). Cell type and time point are not known.

This clonotype was recorded a few times. This chain links TRBV27 with TRBJ1-5; D call uncertain. Trimming took 6 bases from V and 7 from J, leaving 10 bases between them. The CDR3 totals 12 residues. From germline, CDR1 is MNHEY and CDR2 SMNVEV (reference sequence). CDR3 sequence reads: CASSRWGQPQHF. As DNA, the CDR3 is TGTGCCAGCAGCCGATGGGGACAGCCCCAGCATTTT.

This clonotype turned up a few times. The chain recombines TRBV29-1 with TRBJ1-1; 7 bases map to TRBD1. Germline V lookup: CDR1 SQVTM, CDR2 ANQGSEA. The CDR3 has 18 residues. V shed 2 bases and J 0 bases; nucleotides not matched to a gene: 15. The CDR3 reads CSVEPGQPFNRLNTEAFF. CDR3 nucleotides: TGCAGCGTTGAACCGGGACAGCCCTTTAACCGATTGAACACTGAAGCTTTCTTT.

This clonotype was picked up a small number of times. The J gene is TRBJ1-2, the V gene TRBV27; no clear D. This CDR3 has 13 amino acids. Germline lookup yields CDR1 MNHEY and CDR2 SMNVEV (reference sequence). V lost 4 bases, J lost 4 bases, and 10 bases lay in between. The CDR3 coding sequence is TGTGCCAGCAGTTCCCTACTATCCTATGGCTACACCTTC. It codes for CASSSLLSYGYTF.

The chain uses TRBV6-6 and TRBJ1-5; 8 positions agree with TRBD1. The ends lost 3 bases at V and 0 bases at J; junction bases unmatched: 13. Germline V CDR1 and CDR2: MNHNY, SVGAGI (reference sequence). This CDR3 spans 19 amino acids. CDR3 in DNA: TGTGCCAGCAGTTATCATCTCTCGACAGGGGCTAATAGCAATCAGCCCCAGCATTTT. Protein product: CASSYHLSTGANSNQPQHF.

This clonotype was observed a few times. CDR3 region: CASSLDRGWDEQYF. The DNA for the CDR3 is TGCGCCAGCAGCTTGGACAGGGGATGGGATGAGCAGTACTTC. This chain links TRBV5-1 with TRBJ2-7; 7 nucleotides align to TRBD1. The V segment lost 0 bases and the J segment 7 bases; nucleotides outside the gene matches: 7. Germline V gives CDR1 SGHRS, CDR2 YFSETQ. The CDR3 has 14 amino acids.

About this clonotype itself: This clone may be a read error of a much larger clone one base away. This rearrangement joins TRBV18 to TRBJ2-3; D is unclear. Germline V gene lookup returns CDR1 KGHSH and CDR2 LQKENI. Trimming took off 2 bases at V and 0 bases at J, with 6 bases between the two ends. The CDR3 sequence is 14 residues long. CDR3 sequence: CASSPSRSTDTQYF. The CDR3 region has the DNA TGTGCCAGCTCACCAAGCAGGAGCACAGATACGCAGTATTTT.

The V call is TRBV5-6, the J call TRBJ1-2, with D unresolved. This CDR3 is 14 amino acids long. V was trimmed by 2 bases and J by 4 bases, leaving 12 bases between them. CDR1 is SGHDT, CDR2 YYEEEE, per germline. The CDR3, as DNA: TGTGCCAGCAGCTTCTCAGAGAGAGCCTATGGCTACACCTTC. Its protein is CASSFSERAYGYTF.

The chain carries TRBV3-1 and TRBJ2-1, with D tentatively TRBD1 or TRBD2 (5 bases each). V shed 4 bases and J shed 4 bases, with 14 bases lying between them. The CDR3 consists of 15 residues. Germline loops: CDR1 LGHDT, CDR2 YNNKEL (reference sequence). CDR3 amino acids: CASSPLWGKYNEQFF. The DNA of the CDR3 is TGTGCCAGCAGCCCCCTCTGGGGGAAATACAATGAGCAGTTCTTC.

This clonotype was recorded a few times. The V gene is TRBV3-1, the J gene TRBJ1-2; 9 bases fit TRBD1. CDR1 and CDR2 (germline): LGHDT, YNNKEL (reference sequence). The CDR3 is 17 residues long. J gave up 4 bases and V 4 bases, and 13 bases lay outside the gene matches. CDR3 in amino acids: CASSRLIQGAFGYGYTF. The DNA of the CDR3 is TGTGCCAGCAGCCGATTGATACAGGGGGCTTTCGGCTATGGCTACACCTTC.

The chain uses TRBV6-1 and TRBJ2-5, with 8 bases aligning to TRBD1. The V gene's germline CDR1 is MNHNS and CDR2 SASEGT. V was clipped by 4 bases and J by 4 bases; unmatched bases: 8. The CDR3 is made up of 15 amino acids. CDR3: CASSVGQGAGETQYF. CDR3 nucleotide sequence: TGTGCCAGCAGTGTGGGGCAGGGGGCTGGAGAGACCCAGTACTTC.

This clonotype turned up a few times. The chain combines TRBV20-1 with TRBJ2-3, with TRBD1 identical over 8 bases. CDR3 length: 14 amino acids. V gave up 2 bases and J gave up 3 bases; unmatched junction bases: 4. Germline CDR1 DFQATT, CDR2 SNEGSKA (reference sequence). CDR3 residues: CSARRTGPTDTQYF. DNA for the CDR3: TGCAGTGCTAGAAGGACAGGGCCGACAGATACGCAGTATTTT.

The chain has TRBV4-1 and TRBJ1-1, with D perhaps matching TRBD1 (6 bases). Germline V lookup: CDR1 MGHRA, CDR2 YSYEKL. V lost 4 bases and J 1 base, leaving 19 bases between the germline ends. CDR3 length equals 17 residues. In DNA form, the CDR3 reads TGCGCCAGCAGCCGCCTCGGGACAAATGCTGGGAACACTGAAGCTTTCTTT. This translates into CASSRLGTNAGNTEAFF.

This clonotype was found a few times. The genes are TRBV5-1 and TRBJ2-1; D is ambiguous. The CDR3 spans 16 residues. V lost 1 base and J lost 3, with 14 bases in between. CDR1 is SGHRS, CDR2 YFSETQ, per germline. CDR3 nucleotides: TGCGCCAGCAGCTTGATGGCACAGTCAAGCTACAATGAGCAGTTCTTC. Amino acid sequence: CASSLMAQSSYNEQFF.

This clonotype was seen only a few times. The chain recombines TRBV4-1 with TRBJ2-2; the match to TRBD2 covers 12 bases. V trimming: 2 bases; J trimming: 0 bases; junction bases outside the gene matches: 4. The CDR3 has 18 amino acids. The germline CDR1 and CDR2 sequences are MGHRA and YSYEKL. The CDR3 DNA is TGCGCCAGCAGCCAAAGACTAGCGGGGGCCGCGAACACCGGGGAGCTGTTTTTT. Amino acids: CASSQRLAGAANTGELFF.

This clonotype turned up a few times. The V and J genes are TRBV12-3 or TRBV12-4 and TRBJ1-6, with a possible D match to TRBD1 (5 bases). CDR3 length equals 14 residues. V was cut by 9 bases and J by 8 bases, with 17 bases left in between. CDR3 DNA: TGTGCCAGTATGACTGGACACGGGCATTCACCCCTCCACTTT. Translated, it gives CASMTGHGHSPLHF.

The V gene is TRBV27, the J gene TRBJ2-7; D may be TRBD2 (5 bases). Deletions cut 3 bases from V and 4 bases from J, with 16 bases between. The CDR3 extends over 15 amino acids. Germline V gene sequence: CDR1 MNHEY, CDR2 SMNVEV (reference sequence). CDR3 nucleotide sequence: TGTGCCAGCAGTTTCGTAAGAGGACTCCAGTACGAGCAGTACTTC. Translated: CASSFVRGLQYEQYF.

This chain connects TRBV25-1 to TRBJ1-2, with D unclear. The CDR3 is 14 residues long. V dropped 4 bases and J dropped 4 bases, with 13 bases sitting between them. Germline V lookup: CDR1 MGHDK, CDR2 SYGVNS. In nucleotides, the CDR3 is TGTGCCAGCAGTGCCAAACCCCCCCCCTATGGCTACACCTTC. Its protein is CASSAKPPPYGYTF.

This clonotype appeared a few times. The chain links TRBV20-1 to TRBJ1-5; D call uncertain. The CDR3 totals 12 residues. Per the germline V gene, CDR1 is DFQATT and CDR2 is SNEGSKA (reference sequence). Trimming stripped 2 bases from V and 5 bases from J, with 7 bases between. The CDR3 DNA follows: TGCAGTGCTAGATCGGGAGATCAGCCCCAGCATTTT. This gives the protein CSARSGDQPQHF.

The sample holds a few counts of this clonotype. The chain recombines TRBV24-1 with TRBJ2-1; D assignment may be TRBD1 or TRBD2 (6 bases each). The CDR3 spans 13 residues. With 6 bases removed from V and 5 bases from J, the gap between germline ends came to 10 bases. Germline-derived CDR1 and CDR2 are KGHDR and SFDVKD. The CDR3 is CATSHGGHNEQFF. DNA for the CDR3: TGTGCCACCAGTCACGGGGGCCACAATGAGCAGTTCTTC.

This chain joins TRBV12-3 or TRBV12-4 and TRBJ2-7; 10 nucleotides align to TRBD1. The CDR3 extends over 14 amino acids. J was trimmed by 7 bases and V by 2 bases; bases with no gene match: 5. The CDR3 loop reads CASSLSTGGGEQYF. In DNA, the CDR3 is TGTGCCAGCAGTTTATCGACAGGGGGCGGTGAGCAGTACTTC.

The V gene is TRBV5-6, the J gene TRBJ2-7; the match to TRBD1 covers 7 bases. The V gene's germline CDR1 is SGHDT and CDR2 YYEEEE. The CDR3 extends over 15 amino acids. V gave up 5 bases and J gave up 2 bases; unmatched junction bases: 10. CDR3 protein: CASRSRDRRTYEQYF. The CDR3 nucleotides read TGTGCCAGCAGGTCCCGGGACAGACGGACCTACGAGCAGTACTTC.

The J gene is TRBJ2-3, the V gene TRBV12-3 or TRBV12-4; 11 bases fit TRBD2. Germline trimming cut 6 bases from V and 9 bases from J; bases unmatched to any gene: 5. CDR3 length: 13 amino acids. CDR3 in amino acids: CASRILAGDTQYF. CDR3 DNA: TGTGCCAGCAGGATACTAGCGGGAGACACGCAGTATTTT.

The V gene is TRBV5-1, the J gene TRBJ2-3, with D perhaps TRBD1 or TRBD2 (5 bases each). The CDR3 runs to 15 residues. Trimming took off 0 bases at V and 8 bases at J, with 16 bases between the two ends. Per the germline V gene, CDR1 is SGHRS and CDR2 is YFSETQ. CDR3 residues: CASSLGQPARGTQYF. For the CDR3, the DNA is TGCGCCAGCAGCTTGGGACAGCCGGCTCGGGGTACGCAGTATTTT.

This clonotype was counted between two and nine times. The CDR3 DNA is TGTGCCTGGGGGCTCGGTTCAGGGGCTCACTATGGCTACACCTTC. Residues: CAWGLGSGAHYGYTF. V is TRBV30 and J is TRBJ1-2; possibly TRBD1 for D (6 bases). The CDR3 totals 15 residues. Germline V lookup: CDR1 GTSNPN, CDR2 SVGIG (reference sequence). V was clipped by 5 bases and J by 3 bases, with 19 bases between them.

This chain links TRBV7-3 with TRBJ2-3; 12 bases line up with TRBD1. Germline CDR1 and CDR2: SGHTA and FQGTGA. The CDR3 sequence is 15 residues long. V was clipped by 4 bases and J by 4 bases; unmatched bases: 3. CDR3 coding DNA: TGTGCCAGCAGCTGGGACAGGGGGCTAGCAGATACGCAGTATTTT. It encodes CASSWDRGLADTQYF.

The chain uses TRBV5-1 and TRBJ1-2, with D perhaps matching TRBD1 (6 bases). This CDR3 contains 13 residues. V gave up 3 bases and J gave up 8 bases, with 14 bases separating them. Germline V gene lookup returns CDR1 SGHRS and CDR2 YFSETQ. The CDR3 sequence is CASSSQRTEGYTF. CDR3 bases: TGCGCCAGCAGCTCACAGAGGACAGAGGGCTACACCTTC. Drawing the rest from reference TRBV5-1 and TRBJ1-2, the complete variable domain is KAGVTQTPRYLIKTRGQQVTLSCSPISGHRSVSWYQQTPGQGLQFLFEYFSETQRNKGNFPGRFSGRQFSNSRSEMNVSTLELGDSALYLCASSSQRTEGYTFGSGTRLTVV.

The chain uses TRBV7-2 and TRBJ1-1; a weak D match, TRBD1 (6 bases). Germline V CDR1 and CDR2: SGHTA, FQGNSA. V lost 6 bases and J 3 bases, leaving 17 bases between the germline ends. CDR3 length: 15 amino acids. The CDR3 region has the DNA TGTGCCAGCAGGCCATGGGGGAAGGGGGACACTGAAGCTTTCTTT. Residues: CASRPWGKGDTEAFF.

This clonotype occurred a few times. The V and J genes are TRBV20-1 and TRBJ2-2, with TRBD2 identical over 8 bases. There are 16 residues in the CDR3. Looked up from germline, CDR1 is DFQATT and CDR2 is SNEGSKA (reference sequence). Trimming at V came to 1 base and at J to 0 bases, leaving 4 bases not matched to a gene. This CDR3 reads CSARGVAGTNTGELFF. The CDR3 DNA reads as TGCAGTGCTAGAGGGGTAGCGGGGACGAACACCGGGGAGCTGTTTTTT.

This clonotype was found a few times. The CDR3: CASTPRGRTDTQYF. CDR3 nucleotide sequence: TGTGCCAGCACCCCCCGGGGCCGCACAGATACGCAGTATTTT. J is TRBJ2-3 and V is TRBV12-3 or TRBV12-4; TRBD1 or TRBD2 may be the D gene (5 bases each). This CDR3 has 14 residues. The ends were cut back, 7 bases at V and 1 base at J, with 12 bases in the middle.